This T cell receptor beta chain was retrieved from a study of cytomegalovirus exposure and HLA in healthy donors. General study findings and limits: CMV serostatus was the only immune exposure information that was available.

As concerns this clone: Its cognate antigen is unknown.

The PCR employed 60 Vbeta primers together with 13 Jbeta primers. Repertoires were generated with immunoSEQ multiplex PCR, while TCRdb's copy carries only in-frame clones and drops some. The sample includes roughly 180,000 clones, about four fifths seen only once; the top ten take about 3%. The clonotype comes from a female donor in good health and CMV-seronegative. Input material: PBMCs.

This CDR3 is CASSMGQGARGYGYTF. In nucleotides, the CDR3 is TGTGCCAGCAGCATGGGACAGGGGGCGCGAGGCTATGGCTACACCTTC. V gene TRBV7-6 combines with J gene TRBJ1-2; 12 bases agree with TRBD1. Per the germline V gene, CDR1 is SGHVS and CDR2 is FNYEAQ. The CDR3 length is 16 residues. Trimming removed 5 bases from V and 4 bases from J; junction bases left unmatched: 8.